The 14 T cell receptor beta chains below were found in one sample sequenced in a study of T cell clones after liver transplantation. Method: immunoSEQ multiplex PCR; TCRdb's copy keeps in-frame clones and lacks some. The sample has more than 95,000 clones; approximately 78% are singletons. The sample here was CD4+ T cells from blood, taken before liver transplant. Receptors were obtained from a human donor who received a liver transplant.

This clone was seen just once. This chain connects TRBV30 to TRBJ1-5; TRBD1 is a possible D gene (5 bases). Germline CDR1 GTSNPN, CDR2 SVGIG (reference sequence). The CDR3 has 13 residues. Trimming removed 4 bases from V and 1 base from J, with 8 bases in between. As DNA, the CDR3 is TGTGCCTGGAACCGGGACAGCAATCAGCCCCAGCATTTT. Translation gives CAWNRDSNQPQHF.

This clone showed up just once. The chain combines TRBV4-2 with TRBJ1-5, with a possible D match to TRBD1 (5 bases). CDR3 length: 16 residues. V lost 3 bases, J lost 4 bases, and 16 bases lay in between. Germline V gene data show CDR1 as LGHNA and CDR2 as YNFKEQ. CDR3 protein: CASSQGVAFGNQPQHF. In DNA, the CDR3 is TGTGCCAGCAGCCAGGGGGTGGCTTTTGGGAATCAGCCCCAGCATTTT.

The genes are TRBV7-3 and TRBJ2-5, with a weak D call TRBD1 (5 bases). This CDR3 has 14 residues. Per the germline V gene, CDR1 is SGHTA and CDR2 is FQGTGA. V shed 0 bases and J shed 9 bases, with 14 bases lying between them. Written as DNA, the CDR3 is TGTGCCAGCAGCTTAACGCAGGGTGGAGATCCCCAGTACTTC. It codes for CASSLTQGGDPQYF.

This chain joins TRBV2 and TRBJ1-4; 9 positions agree with TRBD1. The germline gives CDR1 SNHLY, CDR2 FYNNEI. J was trimmed by 5 bases and V by 2 bases; bases with no gene match: 6. The CDR3 contains 16 residues. The CDR3 here is CASSEFEGQGNEKLFF. The CDR3 DNA reads TGTGCCAGCAGTGAATTTGAAGGACAGGGGAATGAAAAACTGTTTTTT.

This clone is a singleton in its sample. This chain links TRBV27 with TRBJ1-5; no clear D. Germline V gene data show CDR1 as MNHEY and CDR2 as SMNVEV (reference sequence). CDR3 size: 14 residues. Trimming removed 6 bases from V and 3 bases from J, with 12 bases in between. In DNA, the CDR3 is TGTGCCAGCAGCTTCGACGGGAACAATCAGCCCCAGCATTTT. Translating it yields CASSFDGNNQPQHF.

V gene TRBV6-5 combines with J gene TRBJ2-1, with D uncertain. V was cut by 4 bases and J by 0 bases, with 10 bases left in between. CDR1 MNHEY and CDR2 SVGAGI come from the germline V gene. The CDR3 consists of 15 residues. CDR3 residues: CASSSRDRSYNEQFF. CDR3 nucleotide sequence: TGTGCCAGCAGTTCAAGGGATCGCTCCTACAATGAGCAGTTCTTC.

The chain combines TRBV5-1 with TRBJ2-5, with D unclear. Trimming left V 1 base short and J 2 bases short, with 9 bases between. This CDR3 has 14 residues. The germline V gene encodes CDR1 SGHRS and CDR2 YFSETQ. The CDR3 DNA is TGCGCCAGCAGCTTGTTTAGGTTTCAAGAGACCCAGTACTTC. It yields the protein CASSLFRFQETQYF.

The chain joins TRBV4-2 to TRBJ2-2; TRBD2 matches at 9 bases. V lost 0 bases, J lost 5 bases, and 13 bases stayed unmatched. Germline V CDR1 and CDR2: LGHNA, YNFKEQ. The CDR3 spans 19 residues. DNA for the CDR3: TGTGCCAGCAGCCAAGATCTCCTGGGTAGCGGGAGCGGGACCGGGGAGCTGTTTTTT. It specifies CASSQDLLGSGSGTGELFF.

This chain links TRBV15 with TRBJ2-1, with D possibly matching TRBD2 (6 bases). With 3 bases removed from V and 3 bases from J, the gap between germline ends came to 6 bases. Germline values: CDR1 LNHNV, CDR2 YYDKDF (reference sequence). The CDR3 sequence is 13 residues long. CDR3 DNA: TGTGCCACCAGCAGGGGGGGCTACAATGAGCAGTTCTTC. It codes for CATSRGGYNEQFF.

The chain recombines TRBV29-1 with TRBJ2-7, with 7 bases matching TRBD1. The germline V gene encodes CDR1 SQVTM and CDR2 ANQGSEA. CDR3 size: 17 residues. V shed 2 bases, J shed 0 bases, and the junction held 13 bases outside the gene matches. CDR3 sequence reads: CSVELSDGRGSSYEQYF. The CDR3 DNA reads TGCAGCGTTGAACTCTCCGACGGCAGGGGGTCCTCCTACGAGCAGTACTTC.

This clone was observed a single time. This chain links TRBV7-9 with TRBJ1-6; D not certain. This CDR3 contains 15 residues. Trimming shortened V by 3 bases and J by 5 bases, and 11 bases separated the two germline ends. The germline CDR1 and CDR2 sequences are SEHNR and FQNEAQ (reference sequence). CDR3 in amino acids: CASSFQSTDNSPLHF. The CDR3 DNA reads TGTGCCAGCAGCTTCCAGAGTACCGATAATTCACCCCTCCACTTT.

This clone was counted a few times. Here the CDR3 DNA reads TGTGCCATCAGTGAGTCTGGGCTGAATAGCAATCAGCCCCAGCATTTT. Encoded protein: CAISESGLNSNQPQHF. The V and J genes are TRBV10-3 and TRBJ1-5; no firm D call. The length of the CDR3 is 16 residues. The V gene lost 0 bases and the J gene lost 0 bases, with 9 bases spanning the gap. CDR1 is ENHRY and CDR2 is SYGVKD in the germline V gene.

This rearrangement joins TRBV28 to TRBJ2-3; 9 positions match TRBD2. Germline CDR1 reads MDHEN; CDR2 reads SYDVKM. The CDR3 is 17 amino acids. V dropped 4 bases and J dropped 2; count of bases not matched to a gene: 10. The CDR3 protein is CASSSVRTSAFTDTQYF. The CDR3 DNA reads TGTGCCAGCAGTTCCGTCCGGACTAGCGCGTTCACAGATACGCAGTATTTT.

The sample holds one count of this clone. The gene calls are TRBV7-2 and TRBJ2-1; 8 bases are shared with TRBD2. Germline V gene data show CDR1 as SGHTA and CDR2 as FQGNSA. CDR3 length: 16 residues. The V and J ends lost 5 bases and 6 bases, in that order; junction bases with no gene match: 12. The CDR3 region is CASSPPGGRSSNEQFF. In DNA, the CDR3 is TGTGCCAGCAGCCCGCCGGGCGGGAGGTCATCCAATGAGCAGTTCTTC. The whole variable domain, filled in from reference TRBV7-2 and TRBJ2-1, reads GAGVSQSPSNKVTEKGKDVELRCDPISGHTALYWYRQSLGQGLEFLIYFQGNSAPDKSGLPSDRFSAERTGGSVSTLTIQRTQQEDSAVYLCASSPPGGRSSNEQFFGPGTRLTVL.